Shown below are 12 T cell receptor beta chains from a single sample sequenced in a study of blood T cell repertoires in COVID-19. Measured with immunoSEQ multiplex PCR; TCRdb has only the in-frame clones, and not every one. This sample has hundreds of thousands of clones, with roughly 80% found just once. Specimen: peripheral blood. The receptor source for this set is a woman of 80 years or more with active or convalescent COVID-19.

The chain links TRBV15 to TRBJ2-3, with 9 nucleotides matching TRBD2. J lost 1 base, V lost 9 bases, and 5 bases had no gene match. CDR1 and CDR2 from the germline V gene are LNHNV and YYDKDF (reference sequence). There are 14 residues in the CDR3. The CDR3 nucleotides read TGTGCCACTGATAGCGGGAGTGGCACAGATACGCAGTATTTT. It codes for CATDSGSGTDTQYF.

This sequence joins TRBV5-6 and TRBJ2-1; 12 bases line up with TRBD2. Germline V gives CDR1 SGHDT, CDR2 YYEEEE. The CDR3 has 16 residues. Trimming at V came to 0 bases and at J to 5 bases, leaving 3 bases not matched to a gene. The CDR3 sequence is CASSLAGTSGHNEQFF. The CDR3 bases are TGTGCCAGCAGCTTGGCCGGGACTAGCGGGCACAATGAGCAGTTCTTC.

V gene TRBV30 combines with J gene TRBJ1-5, with D perhaps TRBD1 (5 bases). Trimming cost V 2 bases and J 7 bases, with 18 bases left between them. The CDR3 length is 15 residues. Germline loops: CDR1 GTSNPN, CDR2 SVGIG (reference sequence). The CDR3 loop is CAWSRRDAARQPQHF. The CDR3 nucleotides are TGTGCCTGGAGTCGGAGGGACGCCGCGAGGCAGCCCCAGCATTTT.

This chain joins TRBV5-1 and TRBJ2-1; 9 positions match TRBD1. This CDR3 spans 18 amino acids. Losses at the gene ends were 5 bases for V and 7 bases for J; bases not matched to a gene: 19. Germline V gene data show CDR1 as SGHRS and CDR2 as YFSETQ. In DNA form, the CDR3 reads TGCGCCAGCAGTCGGGACAGGGATGAGCGCCTCTTCTGGAATGAGCAGTTCTTC. Protein: CASSRDRDERLFWNEQFF.

The chain carries TRBV15 and TRBJ1-5, with a tentative D call TRBD1 (6 bases). Germline loops: CDR1 LNHNV, CDR2 YYDKDF (reference sequence). V lost 0 bases and J 9 bases, leaving 15 bases between the germline ends. The CDR3 is 15 residues long. CDR3 DNA sequence: TGTGCCACCAGCAGAGATCTCTCAGGGGCTCGGCCCCAGCATTTT. This codes for CATSRDLSGARPQHF.

The V call is TRBV2, the J call TRBJ2-1; perhaps TRBD1 as D (6 bases). V was trimmed by 7 bases and J by 4 bases, leaving 17 bases between them. The germline V gene encodes CDR1 SNHLY and CDR2 FYNNEI. This CDR3 is 15 amino acids long. CDR3 sequence: CASKLTGIGYNEQFF. The CDR3 DNA follows: TGTGCCAGCAAACTGACAGGTATAGGTTACAATGAGCAGTTCTTC. Full variable domain (remainder filled in from reference TRBV2 and TRBJ2-1): EPEVTQTPSHQVTQMGQEVILRCVPISNHLYFYWYRQILGQKVEFLVSFYNNEISEKSEIFDDQFSVERPDGSNFTLKIRSTKLEDSAMYFCASKLTGIGYNEQFFGPGTRLTVL.

This chain connects TRBV19 to TRBJ2-1; 8 nucleotides line up with TRBD2. This CDR3 comprises 15 residues. Looked up from germline, CDR1 is LNHDA and CDR2 is SQIVND (reference sequence). The V segment lost 5 bases and the J segment 9 bases; nucleotides outside the gene matches: 12. The CDR3 nucleotides are TGTGCCAGTAGTGATACACTAGCGGCTAGGAGTGAGCAGTTCTTC. This codes for CASSDTLAARSEQFF.

Concerning this clone: An end of the junction does not agree with germline; a read error may underlie this. This chain links TRBV7-7 with TRBJ2-2; possible D gene TRBD2, 7 bases. This CDR3 has 13 amino acids. The germline V gene encodes CDR1 SSHAT and CDR2 FNYEAQ (reference sequence). The CDR3 loop is CASRGGMTGELFF. The CDR3 DNA reads TGTGCTAGCAGGGGAGGGATGACCGGGGAGCTGTTTTTT.

The rearrangement joins TRBV7-3 to TRBJ1-4; 9 nucleotides line up with TRBD1. This CDR3 spans 15 amino acids. Per germline, CDR1 SGHTA and CDR2 FQGTGA. Trimming removed 5 bases from V and 7 bases from J; junction bases left unmatched: 8. CDR3 in DNA: TGTGCCAGCAGCCTCTACAGGGGGCCAGGTGAAAAACTGTTTTTT. Encoded protein: CASSLYRGPGEKLFF.

The J gene is TRBJ1-3, the V gene TRBV18; D not certain. Trimming cost V 3 bases and J 4 bases, with 10 bases left between them. Germline CDR1 reads KGHSH; CDR2 reads LQKENI. The CDR3 runs to 14 residues. The CDR3 is CASSPGLSGNTIYF. Written as DNA, the CDR3 is TGTGCCAGCTCACCTGGACTCTCGGGAAACACCATATATTTT.

This chain uses TRBV7-2 with TRBJ2-5; 7 bases align to TRBD2. The CDR3 runs 14 residues. The germline V gene encodes CDR1 SGHTA and CDR2 FQGNSA. V was pared by 4 bases and J by 2 bases, with 4 bases of the junction left unmatched. The CDR3 DNA sequence: TGTGCCAGCAGCTCGGGGCGGGGGCAAGAGACCCAGTACTTC. It codes for CASSSGRGQETQYF.

The CDR3 sequence is CASSIYSGASEAFF. DNA of the CDR3: TGTGCCAGCAGCATATATTCAGGGGCCAGTGAAGCTTTCTTT. V gene TRBV5-4 combines with J gene TRBJ1-1, with D maybe TRBD1 (6 bases). CDR3 size: 14 residues. Deletions cut 4 bases from V and 7 bases from J, with 17 bases between. CDR1 SGHNT and CDR2 YYREEE come from the germline V gene (reference sequence).